The 28 T cell receptor beta chains below were found in one sample sequenced in a study of regulatory T cells in long-lasting Graves disease (dated by TCRdb to the early 2020s). This specimen's time point label, per the study, means: newly diagnosed GD, antithyroid drugs for less than 3 months. For both TCR sequencing and RNA sequencing, RNA was extracted from PBMCs using TRIzol. The library was generated by multiplex PCR. Sequencing took place on an Illumina HiSeq 4000. CDR3 regions were amplified by Arm-PCR with iRepertoire HTBI primers to construct TCR beta libraries. TCRdb reran the public reads through fastp at Q25 and MiXCR, keeping productive beta chains. Every entry covers one CDR3 protein and lists the most common genes and DNA from its rows. Present in this sample are about 460,000 distinct CDR3 sequences, about 15% of which were seen just once. Jointly, the top ten make up around a sixth of the sample.

These data were also reused for a study on T cells in Graves' hyperthyroidism and ophthalmopathy.

Here the sequenced sample was peripheral blood mononuclear cells (PBMCs), taken at new diagnosis, from a patient treated with antithyroid drugs. All receptors come from a woman aged 45 to 65 with Graves disease. Donor details come from another sample of the same person, matched by shared clones.

This clonotype was counted a few times. This chain uses TRBV18 with TRBJ2-3; D perhaps matches TRBD2 (5 bases). Germline lookup yields CDR1 KGHSH and CDR2 LQKENI. The CDR3 sequence is 15 residues long. Deletions cut 5 bases from V and 6 bases from J, with 18 bases between. The CDR3 here is CASSIKRSYLDTQYF. The CDR3 DNA follows: TGTGCCAGCTCAATCAAGCGGTCCTATTTGGATACGCAGTATTTT. The whole variable domain, remainder taken from reference TRBV18 and TRBJ2-3, is NAGVMQNPRHLVRRRGQEARLRCSPMKGHSHVYWYRQLPEEGLKFMVYLQKENIIDESGMPKERFSAEFPKEGPSILRIQQVVRGDSAAYFCASSIKRSYLDTQYFGPGTRLTVL.

In this sample, this clonotype turned up many times. The gene calls are TRBV2 and TRBJ2-5; TRBD2 agrees at 12 bases. Unmatched junction bases numbered 10, after V lost 6 bases and J lost 5 bases. The CDR3 loop spans 16 amino acids. CDR1 is SNHLY, CDR2 FYNNEI, per germline. CDR3 sequence (DNA): TGTGCCAGCAGGACCGGGACTAGCGGGTCGCGGGAGACCCAGTACTTC. This encodes CASRTGTSGSRETQYF.

This clonotype was counted many times. The J gene is TRBJ2-7, the V gene TRBV9, with 9 bases aligning to TRBD1. The CDR3 length is 14 residues. J was trimmed by 2 bases and V by 2 bases; bases with no gene match: 2. Germline V gene data show CDR1 as SGDLS and CDR2 as YYNGEE. The CDR3 sequence is CASSVGTGTYEQYF. CDR3 DNA sequence: TGTGCCAGCAGCGTTGGGACAGGGACCTACGAGCAGTACTTC.

The table lists this clonotype with many counts. The chain recombines TRBV3-1 with TRBJ1-5; D is perhaps TRBD1 (5 bases). V was clipped by 1 base and J by 4 bases, with 11 bases between them. The germline V gene encodes CDR1 LGHDT and CDR2 YNNKEL (reference sequence). This CDR3 is 15 amino acids long. Written as DNA, the CDR3 is TGTGCCAGCAGCCAAGCGGTGGCAGGGAATCAGCCCCAGCATTTT. This translates into CASSQAVAGNQPQHF.

Points on this clonotype: This may come from a read error, since a much larger clone is one base off. The CDR3 DNA follows: TGTGCCAGCATCGGCCGGTTAGGCAATCAGCCCCAGCATTTT. It codes for CASIGRLGNQPQHF. V is TRBV28 and J is TRBJ1-5; no firm D call. Trimming pared 7 bases from V and 2 bases from J, leaving 12 bases between. Germline-derived CDR1 and CDR2 are MDHEN and SYDVKM. This CDR3 comprises 14 residues. The variable domain in full, completed from reference TRBV28 and TRBJ1-5, reads DVKVTQSSRYLVKRTGEKVFLECVQDMDHENMFWYRQDPGLGLRLIYFSYDVKMKEKGDIPEGYSVSREKKERFSLILESASTNQTSMYLCASIGRLGNQPQHFGDGTRLSIL.

The chain carries TRBV11-2 and TRBJ2-7; D ambiguous. The DNA end is more similar to TRBJ2-1, so the J call may be wrong. This CDR3 spans 13 amino acids. Per the germline V gene, CDR1 is SGHAT and CDR2 is FQNNGV. The DNA for the CDR3 is TGTGCCAGCAGCTCAGACGGGTACAATGAGCAGTTCTTC. It codes for CASSSDGYNEQFF.

Worth noting for this clonotype: Given a much more abundant clone one base away, this may be a read error. The chain couples TRBV4-1 to TRBJ2-5; no clear D gene. The CDR3 consists of 15 residues. CDR1 and CDR2 from the germline V gene are MGHRA and YSYEKL. CDR3 DNA sequence: TGCGCCGGCAGCCAAGGTGGGGTGAGCCAAGAGACCCAGTACTTC. Translation: CAGSQGGVSQETQYF.

This clonotype was seen more than once but under ten times. The chain links TRBV24-1 to TRBJ2-3; perhaps TRBD2 as D (6 bases). The CDR3 runs to 14 residues. V lost 2 bases and J lost 4, with 9 bases in between. CDR1 and CDR2 (germline): KGHDR, SFDVKD. The CDR3 DNA follows: TGTGCCACCAGTGATTCGCCTAGCGCAGATACGCAGTATTTT. It yields the protein CATSDSPSADTQYF.

Here the CDR3 DNA reads TGTGCCAGCATAGGGTTGGCAGATACGCAGTATTTT. It encodes CASIGLADTQYF. This chain joins TRBV6-2 or TRBV6-3 and TRBJ2-3; D ambiguous. The germline CDR1 and CDR2 sequences are MNHEY and SVGEGT. The CDR3 extends over 12 amino acids. V was pared by 7 bases and J by 4 bases, with 9 bases between.

The chain is built from TRBV24-1 and TRBJ1-2; D gene uncertain. The V end was cut by 1 base, the J end by 4 bases, with 6 bases between. CDR3 length: 13 amino acids. CDR1 is KGHDR and CDR2 is SFDVKD in the germline V gene. CDR3 sequence reads: CATSDFRGYGYTF. The CDR3 DNA is TGTGCCACCAGTGATTTCCGGGGCTATGGCTACACCTTC.

This clonotype was recorded a few times. V and J are TRBV10-3 and TRBJ2-3; 9 nucleotides align to TRBD2. V lost 0 bases to trimming and J lost 3 bases; unmatched junction nucleotides: 7. This CDR3 region has 17 residues. Germline V gene sequence: CDR1 ENHRY, CDR2 SYGVKD. This CDR3 reads CAISESSSGSGTDTQYF. DNA for the CDR3: TGTGCCATCAGTGAGTCGAGTAGCGGGAGTGGAACAGATACGCAGTATTTT.

This clonotype was seen more than once but under ten times. The chain carries TRBV25-1 and TRBJ2-3; D is ambiguous. V was cut by 6 bases and J by 6 bases, with 13 bases left in between. The CDR3 length is 13 residues. Germline V lookup: CDR1 MGHDK, CDR2 SYGVNS. This CDR3 is CASSRTMGDTQYF. The DNA of the CDR3 is TGTGCCAGCAGCAGGACCATGGGTGATACGCAGTATTTT. Full variable domain (missing parts from reference TRBV25-1 and TRBJ2-3): EADIYQTPRYLVIGTGKKITLECSQTMGHDKMYWYQQDPGMELHLIHYSYGVNSTEKGDLSSESTVSRIRTEHFPLTLESARPSHTSQYLCASSRTMGDTQYFGPGTRLTVL.

The chain employs TRBV2 and TRBJ1-2, with 9 positions matching TRBD1. The CDR3 is 16 residues long. Germline V gene lookup returns CDR1 SNHLY and CDR2 FYNNEI. The V segment lost 4 bases and the J segment 4 bases; nucleotides outside the gene matches: 10. CDR3 in amino acids: CASSGPRDRDGYGYTF. The CDR3 DNA is TGTGCCAGCAGTGGACCCCGGGACAGGGACGGCTATGGCTACACCTTC.

The V call is TRBV13, the J call TRBJ1-5, with a possible D match to TRBD1 (5 bases). The CDR3 covers 14 residues. The V end lost 5 bases, the J end lost 7 bases, and 15 bases lay between the germline ends. The germline V gene encodes CDR1 PRHDT and CDR2 FYEKMQ (reference sequence). The CDR3 sequence: CASSAAGTQQPQHF. The CDR3, as DNA: TGTGCCAGCAGCGCAGCCGGGACGCAGCAGCCCCAGCATTTT. The full variable domain, with the rest looked up from reference TRBV13 and TRBJ1-5, is AAGVIQSPRHLIKEKRETATLKCYPIPRHDTVYWYQQGPGQDPQFLISFYEKMQSDKGSIPDRFSAQQFSDYHSELNMSSLELGDSALYFCASSAAGTQQPQHFGDGTRLSIL.

This clonotype was counted between two and nine times. The chain recombines TRBV14 with TRBJ2-7; D is possibly TRBD1 or TRBD2 (5 bases each). From germline, CDR1 is SGHDN and CDR2 FVKESK. The CDR3 is 13 residues long. V lost 1 base and J lost 2, with 6 bases in between. The CDR3 spells CASSQVGAYEQYF. The CDR3 nucleotides are TGTGCCAGCAGCCAAGTGGGGGCCTACGAGCAGTACTTC.

This clonotype was seen at least ten times. The chain has TRBV7-9 and TRBJ2-7; D is perhaps TRBD1 or TRBD2 (5 bases each). This CDR3 is built from 15 residues. Deletions cut 0 bases from V and 4 bases from J, with 13 bases between. From germline, CDR1 is SEHNR and CDR2 FQNEAQ (reference sequence). The CDR3 nucleotides read TGTGCCAGCAGCTTAGCGGGACCCCTGGTTTACGAGCAGTACTTC. It translates to CASSLAGPLVYEQYF.

V gene TRBV19 combines with J gene TRBJ2-7; the match to TRBD2 covers 14 bases. The CDR3 covers 18 residues. The germline CDR1 and CDR2 sequences are LNHDA and SQIVND (reference sequence). V lost 4 bases and J lost 1; bases outside the gene matches: 9. The CDR3 nucleotides are TGTGCCAGTAGTAGACGTGGGACTAGCGGGAGTTCATCCTACGAGCAGTACTTC. It specifies CASSRRGTSGSSSYEQYF.

Many counts were recorded for this clonotype. The CDR3: CASSFTGGNTGELFF. The CDR3 DNA sequence: TGTGCCAGCAGCTTCACAGGGGGCAACACCGGGGAGCTGTTTTTT. The rearrangement joins TRBV7-3 to TRBJ2-2, with 9 bases fitting TRBD1. The CDR3 is made up of 15 amino acids. Trimming took 3 bases from V and 2 from J; bases not matched to a gene: 1. Germline assignment: CDR1 SGHTA and CDR2 FQGTGA.

The sample holds many counts of this clonotype. The rearrangement joins TRBV27 to TRBJ2-3; 10 bases line up with TRBD1. After removal of 7 bases from V and 4 bases from J, the junction contained 8 bases not matched to a gene. CDR1 and CDR2 (germline): MNHEY, SMNVEV (reference sequence). This CDR3 is built from 15 residues. In DNA form, the CDR3 reads TGTGCCAGCACCTCATGGGACAGGGGTTCAGATACGCAGTATTTT. Translating gives CASTSWDRGSDTQYF.

This clonotype was found many times. The chain uses TRBV3-1 and TRBJ2-1; either TRBD1 or TRBD2 may supply D (5 bases each). The length of the CDR3 is 14 residues. V was shortened by 1 base and J by 6 bases, with 10 bases between the two germline ends. CDR1 and CDR2 from the germline V gene are LGHDT and YNNKEL (reference sequence). Here the CDR3 reads CASSQVGEINEQFF. In nucleotides, the CDR3 is TGTGCCAGCAGCCAAGTGGGGGAAATCAATGAGCAGTTCTTC.

This clonotype was counted ten times or more. V is TRBV7-9 and J is TRBJ2-1; TRBD2 agrees at 9 bases. The CDR3 totals 13 residues. The germline V gene has CDR1 SEHNR and CDR2 FQNEAQ (reference sequence). The V gene end was trimmed by 5 bases and the J gene end by 8 bases; junction bases not matched to a gene: 4. The DNA for the CDR3 is TGTGCCAGCAGCCTACTAGCGGGCGATGAGCAGTTCTTC. It codes for CASSLLAGDEQFF. The entire variable domain, with the rest obtained from reference TRBV7-9 and TRBJ2-1, is as follows: DTGVSQNPRHKITKRGQNVTFRCDPISEHNRLYWYRQTLGQGPEFLTYFQNEAQLEKSRLLSDRFSAERPKGSFSTLEIQRTEQGDSAMYLCASSLLAGDEQFFGPGTRLTVL.

This clonotype was recorded many times. This chain uses TRBV2 with TRBJ2-7; TRBD1 agrees at 7 bases. Germline V lookup: CDR1 SNHLY, CDR2 FYNNEI. The CDR3 has 15 residues. V shed 5 bases, J shed 5 bases, and the junction held 12 bases outside the gene matches. The CDR3 sequence is CASSRQGGDLDEQYF. In DNA, the CDR3 is TGTGCCAGCAGTCGACAGGGTGGGGACCTAGACGAGCAGTACTTC.

V is TRBV5-1 and J is TRBJ2-1; 11 bases match TRBD2. The germline CDR1 and CDR2 sequences are SGHRS and YFSETQ. This CDR3 has 16 residues. V gave up 3 bases and J gave up 3 bases; unmatched junction bases: 5. CDR3 in amino acids: CASSYLAGGIYNEQFF. The CDR3 nucleotides read TGCGCCAGCAGCTATCTAGCGGGAGGCATCTACAATGAGCAGTTCTTC. The full variable domain, with the rest looked up from reference TRBV5-1 and TRBJ2-1, is KAGVTQTPRYLIKTRGQQVTLSCSPISGHRSVSWYQQTPGQGLQFLFEYFSETQRNKGNFPGRFSGRQFSNSRSEMNVSTLELGDSALYLCASSYLAGGIYNEQFFGPGTRLTVL.

This clonotype was counted ten times or more. The rearrangement joins TRBV6-1 to TRBJ1-5; D is perhaps TRBD1 (6 bases). Germline CDR1 reads MNHNS; CDR2 reads SASEGT. V lost 4 bases and J 4 bases, leaving 17 bases between the germline ends. The CDR3 consists of 16 residues. The CDR3 loop is CASSVGVVRGNQPQHF. In DNA, the CDR3 is TGTGCCAGCAGTGTGGGGGTCGTCAGGGGAAATCAGCCCCAGCATTTT.

The chain carries TRBV6-1 and TRBJ1-4; 7 nucleotides match TRBD1. This CDR3 has 14 amino acids. The germline V gene encodes CDR1 MNHNS and CDR2 SASEGT. Trimming cost V 6 bases and J 12 bases; bases outside gene matches: 13. The CDR3, as DNA: TGTGCCAGCAGCCCGTCCCGGGACAGTGTAGAACTGTTTTTT. This sequence encodes CASSPSRDSVELFF.

The rearrangement joins TRBV7-9 to TRBJ1-5; 10 bases are a match to TRBD1. Germline V CDR1 and CDR2: SEHNR, FQNEAQ (reference sequence). This CDR3 is built from 16 residues. Germline trimming cut 5 bases from V and 1 base from J; bases unmatched to any gene: 5. CDR3 loop: CASSTGTGDSNQPQHF. In DNA form, the CDR3 reads TGTGCCAGCAGCACCGGGACAGGGGACAGCAATCAGCCCCAGCATTTT.

The chain couples TRBV7-8 to TRBJ1-6; weak D call: TRBD1 (5 bases). The CDR3 is 15 residues long. The germline CDR1 and CDR2 sequences are SGHVS and FQNEAQ. V was shortened by 5 bases and J by 7 bases, with 15 bases between the two germline ends. This chain's CDR3 is CASSLRGRENSPLHF. The CDR3 nucleotides read TGTGCCAGCAGCCTCCGCGGCAGGGAAAATTCACCCCTCCACTTT. The full variable domain, with the rest looked up from reference TRBV7-8 and TRBJ1-6, is GAGVSQSPRYKVAKRGQDVALRCDPISGHVSLFWYQQALGQGPEFLTYFQNEAQLDKSGLPSDRFFAERPEGSVSTLKIQRTQQEDSAVYLCASSLRGRENSPLHFGNGTRLTVT.

CDR3 nucleotide sequence: TGTGCCAGCAACCGGACTAGCGGGAGCAGAGAGAACGAGCAGTACTTC. It encodes CASNRTSGSRENEQYF. The chain uses TRBV6-4 and TRBJ2-7; 13 bases line up with TRBD2. Germline values: CDR1 MRHNA, CDR2 SNTAGT. With V trimmed by 7 bases and J by 5 bases, 11 bases remained unmatched. The CDR3 is 16 residues long.